This TCR beta chain was profiled in a study of cytomegalovirus exposure and HLA in healthy donors. The primer mix had 60 Vbeta and 13 Jbeta primers. Assay used: immunoSEQ multiplex PCR; TCRdb lists only in-frame clones, some missing. The repertoire holds almost 200,000 clones, with roughly 79% as singletons. The sequenced sample was PBMCs. The receptor's source is a man aged 25-45 years in good health and CMV-seronegative.

CDR3 residues: CASSLAVRRTGRTGELFF. DNA for the CDR3: TGTGCCAGCAGCTTAGCCGTTCGTCGGACAGGGAGGACCGGGGAGCTGTTTTTT. The genes are TRBV7-9 and TRBJ2-2; 8 bases match TRBD1. The V and J ends lost 0 bases and 5 bases, in that order; junction bases with no gene match: 11. The V gene's germline CDR1 is SEHNR and CDR2 FQNEAQ (reference sequence). CDR3 length equals 18 residues.